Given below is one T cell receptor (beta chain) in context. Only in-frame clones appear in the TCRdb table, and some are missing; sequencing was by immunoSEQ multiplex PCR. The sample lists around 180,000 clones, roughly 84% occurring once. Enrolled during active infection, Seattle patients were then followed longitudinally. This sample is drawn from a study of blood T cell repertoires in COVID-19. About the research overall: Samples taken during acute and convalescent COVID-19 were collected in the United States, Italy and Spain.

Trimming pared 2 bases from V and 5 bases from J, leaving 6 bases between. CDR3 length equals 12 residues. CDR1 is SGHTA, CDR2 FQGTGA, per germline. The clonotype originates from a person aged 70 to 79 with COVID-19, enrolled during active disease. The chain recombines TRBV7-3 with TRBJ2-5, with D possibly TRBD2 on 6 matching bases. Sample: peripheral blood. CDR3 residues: CASSLAGETQYF. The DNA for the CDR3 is TGTGCCAGCAGCTTAGCGGGGGAGACCCAGTACTTC.